Each of the 26 T cell receptor beta chains below was sequenced from the same sample in a study of blood T cells in healthy people across ages. Alongside a J-beta primer mix, a sample-barcoded 5' primer served in a second PCR lasting about 7 to 11 cycles. TCRdb re-derived calls from the 5' RACE reads in MiXCR, one entry per CDR3 protein. The sample records around 1.5 million distinct CDR3 sequences, roughly 40% being singletons. Sequencing was done on a sample of blood. The receptors shown here come from a woman between 18 and 29 years old in good health.

This sequence joins TRBV20-1 and TRBJ2-7, with 8 bases aligning to TRBD2. The J call could be wrong; TRBJ2-5 is a better fit for the DNA end. Germline V CDR1 and CDR2: DFQATT, SNEGSKA (reference sequence). CDR3 length: 14 amino acids. The CDR3 sequence: CSARVSGASETQYF. The CDR3 region has the DNA TGCAGTGCTAGAGTTAGCGGGGCCTCCGAGACCCAGTACTTC.

This chain uses TRBV7-3 with TRBJ2-7; TRBD1 matches at 9 bases. From germline, CDR1 is SGHTA and CDR2 FQGTGA. The J segment lost 3 bases and the V segment lost 4 bases, leaving 7 bases of the junction unmatched. The CDR3 sequence is 15 residues long. The chain's CDR3 is CASSSDRGQGYEQYF. DNA for the CDR3: TGTGCCAGCAGCTCCGACAGGGGACAGGGCTACGAGCAGTACTTC. The entire variable domain, with the rest obtained from reference TRBV7-3 and TRBJ2-7, is as follows: GAGVSQTPSNKVTEKGKYVELRCDPISGHTALYWYRQSLGQGPEFLIYFQGTGAADDSGLPNDRFFAVRPEGSVSTLKIQRTERGDSAVYLCASSSDRGQGYEQYFGPGTRLTVT.

This clonotype was observed a handful of times. The chain employs TRBV27 and TRBJ2-5; TRBD1 matches at 7 bases. Matching the DNA end better, TRBJ2-7 makes the J call doubtful. From germline, CDR1 is MNHEY and CDR2 SMNVEV (reference sequence). The CDR3 length is 13 residues. This CDR3 is CASSPRGQSEQYF. CDR3 in DNA: TGTGCCAGCAGTCCCAGGGGACAGAGCGAGCAGTACTTC.

This rearrangement joins TRBV12-3 or TRBV12-4 to TRBJ2-7, with 9 positions matching TRBD1. The CDR3 has 17 amino acids. V was pared by 4 bases and J by 2 bases, with 12 bases of the junction left unmatched. The CDR3 nucleotides read TGTGCCAGCAGTTCCAACACGGGGACAGGGATAGCCTACGAGCAGTACTTC. Amino acids: CASSSNTGTGIAYEQYF.

This clonotype was detected a few times. V gene TRBV6-2 or TRBV6-3 combines with J gene TRBJ2-7; tentatively, D is TRBD1 or TRBD2 (5 bases each). The V and J ends lost 0 bases and 5 bases respectively, with 11 bases between them. The germline V gene has CDR1 MNHEY and CDR2 SVGEGT. The CDR3 is 14 amino acids. DNA of the CDR3: TGTGCCAGCAGTTACTCGCCAGGGAGCCACGAGCAGTACTTC. This codes for CASSYSPGSHEQYF.

This sequence joins TRBV20-1 and TRBJ1-5; D remains ambiguous. The CDR3 consists of 18 residues. Germline-derived CDR1 and CDR2 are DFQATT and SNEGSKA (reference sequence). Trimming removed 3 bases at V and 0 bases at J, with 21 bases between. The CDR3 loop is CSASKVGKIRGSNQPQHF. Here the CDR3 DNA reads TGCAGTGCTAGTAAAGTGGGCAAAATTCGGGGTAGCAATCAGCCCCAGCATTTT.

The chain recombines TRBV5-1 with TRBJ2-1; a weak D match, TRBD2 (5 bases). Germline V gives CDR1 SGHRS, CDR2 YFSETQ. Trimming removed 4 bases at V and 6 bases at J, with 14 bases between. The CDR3 consists of 14 residues. The CDR3 bases are TGCGCCAGCAGCCTTGGAGGTATCGCCAATGAGCAGTTCTTC. Residues: CASSLGGIANEQFF.

The table lists this clonotype with a few counts. This chain uses TRBV28 with TRBJ1-4, with 8 bases identical to TRBD1. The CDR3 is made up of 15 amino acids. CDR1 and CDR2 (germline): MDHEN, SYDVKM. V trimming: 6 bases; J trimming: 2 bases; junction bases outside the gene matches: 5. This chain's CDR3 is CASSTGGITNEKLFF. As DNA, the CDR3 is TGTGCCAGCAGCACAGGGGGGATCACTAATGAAAAACTGTTTTTT. The whole variable domain, remainder taken from reference TRBV28 and TRBJ1-4, is DVKVTQSSRYLVKRTGEKVFLECVQDMDHENMFWYRQDPGLGLRLIYFSYDVKMKEKGDIPEGYSVSREKKERFSLILESASTNQTSMYLCASSTGGITNEKLFFGSGTQLSVL.

The chain links TRBV5-1 to TRBJ2-1; D may be TRBD2 (5 bases). Between the trimmed V and J ends, which lost 4 bases and 6 bases, there was a span of 11 bases. Looked up from germline, CDR1 is SGHRS and CDR2 is YFSETQ. The CDR3 is 13 residues long. DNA for the CDR3: TGCGCCAGCAGCGGACTGTGGGGCAATGAGCAGTTCTTC. Its protein product is CASSGLWGNEQFF.

This clonotype occurred once. The chain employs TRBV27 and TRBJ2-7; a possible D gene is TRBD2 (6 bases). The V end lost 5 bases, the J end lost 7 bases, and 12 bases lay between the germline ends. Germline V gene data show CDR1 as MNHEY and CDR2 as SMNVEV (reference sequence). This CDR3 is 12 amino acids long. CDR3 loop: CASSMGRLEQYF. The CDR3 DNA reads TGTGCCAGCAGTATGGGGAGGCTTGAGCAGTACTTC.

This clonotype came up a few times. The chain is built from TRBV12-5 and TRBJ1-2; the D is unclear. Germline V gene data show CDR1 as LGHNT and CDR2 as FRNRAP. This CDR3 has 13 residues. The V end was cut by 2 bases, the J end by 8 bases, with 12 bases between. CDR3 nucleotides: TGTGCTAGTGGTTTGAACAGCCGCGGAGGCTACACCTTC. It codes for CASGLNSRGGYTF.

The chain carries TRBV5-1 and TRBJ1-2; TRBD1 matches 11 bases. The CDR3 has 16 residues. V dropped 4 bases and J dropped 3; count of bases not matched to a gene: 8. The germline gives CDR1 SGHRS, CDR2 YFSETQ. For the CDR3, the DNA is TGCGCCAGCAGCAGTGGACAGGGGGCTCTGGACTATGGCTACACCTTC. Translation gives CASSSGQGALDYGYTF. Using reference TRBV5-1 and TRBJ1-2 for the parts outside the CDR3, the full variable domain is KAGVTQTPRYLIKTRGQQVTLSCSPISGHRSVSWYQQTPGQGLQFLFEYFSETQRNKGNFPGRFSGRQFSNSRSEMNVSTLELGDSALYLCASSSGQGALDYGYTFGSGTRLTVV.

V usage is TRBV9 and J usage is TRBJ2-1; TRBD1 might be the D (6 bases). Trimming pared 4 bases from V and 10 bases from J, leaving 15 bases between. CDR1 SGDLS and CDR2 YYNGEE come from the germline V gene. The CDR3 runs 13 residues. CDR3 DNA sequence: TGTGCCAGCAGCCCCGTGGGGGCTCGGGAGCAGTTCTTC. Translated, it gives CASSPVGAREQFF.

The chain's CDR3 is CASSQDRGREQYF. DNA of the CDR3: TGCGCCAGCAGCCAAGACAGGGGGCGCGAGCAGTACTTC. This sequence joins TRBV4-1 and TRBJ2-4, with 8 nucleotides matching TRBD1. The J call is doubtful: the DNA matches TRBJ2-7 better. CDR1 MGHRA and CDR2 YSYEKL come from the germline V gene. The CDR3 has 13 amino acids.

As for this clonotype: At one of its ends the junction is not consistent with the germline gene, which may arise from a read error. The chain carries TRBV10-3 and TRBJ2-3; 9 positions agree with TRBD2. The V gene's germline CDR1 is ENHRY and CDR2 SYGVKD. The CDR3 loop spans 16 amino acids. This CDR3 is CAISPDGGTSTGTQYF. Here the CDR3 DNA reads TGTGCCATCAGTCCAGACGGGGGGACTAGCACAGGTACGCAGTATTTT.

J is TRBJ2-2 and V is TRBV6-5, with 9 bases fitting TRBD2. The CDR3 has 15 amino acids. Germline V lookup: CDR1 MNHEY, CDR2 SVGAGI. Unmatched junction bases numbered 3, after V lost 4 bases and J lost 3 bases. CDR3 region: CASSFLAGDTGELFF. In nucleotides, the CDR3 is TGTGCCAGCAGTTTTTTAGCGGGAGACACCGGGGAGCTGTTTTTT.

This clonotype was seen at least ten times. The J gene is TRBJ2-1, the V gene TRBV2; 12 nucleotides line up with TRBD2. The ends lost 6 bases at V and 3 bases at J; junction bases unmatched: 3. This CDR3 has 15 residues. CDR1 and CDR2 (germline): SNHLY, FYNNEI. The CDR3 sequence is CASSKTSGGYNEQFF. DNA of the CDR3: TGTGCCAGCAGCAAGACTAGCGGGGGCTACAATGAGCAGTTCTTC.

This chain links TRBV7-9 with TRBJ2-1; TRBD1 might be the D (6 bases). Trimming took off 7 bases at V and 7 bases at J, with 17 bases between the two ends. Germline loops: CDR1 SEHNR, CDR2 FQNEAQ (reference sequence). The length of the CDR3 is 14 residues. This CDR3 is CASTYKTGGNEQFF. Written as DNA, the CDR3 is TGTGCCAGCACCTATAAGACAGGAGGTAATGAGCAGTTCTTC.

In this sample, this clonotype turned up a few times. V and J are TRBV5-6 and TRBJ2-5; D is perhaps TRBD2 (5 bases). Trimming removed 1 base at V and 4 bases at J, with 11 bases between. CDR1 is SGHDT, CDR2 YYEEEE, per germline. The CDR3 spans 14 residues. This chain's CDR3 is CASSLRGSGETQYF. The CDR3 coding sequence is TGTGCCAGCAGCTTGAGAGGGAGCGGAGAGACCCAGTACTTC.

This clonotype was counted ten times or more. This chain's CDR3 is CASSAGQGGWQETQYF. CDR3 bases: TGTGCCAGCAGCGCCGGACAGGGGGGATGGCAAGAGACCCAGTACTTC. The chain is built from TRBV9 and TRBJ2-5; TRBD1 agrees at 10 bases. The CDR3 is 16 amino acids. V shed 3 bases and J 2 bases; nucleotides not matched to a gene: 7. Per the germline V gene, CDR1 is SGDLS and CDR2 is YYNGEE.

Only a few counts were recorded for this clonotype. The chain combines TRBV4-1 with TRBJ2-4; tentative D call: TRBD2 (6 bases). The germline CDR1 and CDR2 sequences are MGHRA and YSYEKL. The V and J ends lost 2 bases and 9 bases respectively, with 20 bases between them. The CDR3 extends over 16 amino acids. Written as DNA, the CDR3 is TGCGCCAGCAGCCAACCAGTCGGTCCGACTAGAGGCATTCAGTACTTC. Its translation: CASSQPVGPTRGIQYF.

Only a few counts were recorded for this clonotype. The chain combines TRBV4-1 with TRBJ2-7; D remains unclear. Per germline, CDR1 MGHRA and CDR2 YSYEKL. The CDR3 length is 15 residues. Deletions cut 0 bases from V and 7 bases from J, with 16 bases between. CDR3 residues: CASSQDVRLTLEQYF. The CDR3 nucleotides are TGCGCCAGCAGCCAAGATGTCCGGTTGACTCTTGAGCAGTACTTC.

J is TRBJ2-3 and V is TRBV20-1; 10 nucleotides line up with TRBD1. This CDR3 has 17 residues. V gave up 3 bases and J gave up 0 bases; unmatched junction bases: 9. The V gene's germline CDR1 is DFQATT and CDR2 SNEGSKA (reference sequence). The CDR3 DNA follows: TGCAGTGCTAGGACAGGACAGGGGGTATCAAGCACAGATACGCAGTATTTT. Its translation is CSARTGQGVSSTDTQYF.

This clonotype was counted between two and nine times. The genes are TRBV20-1 and TRBJ2-5; D uncertain. Germline values: CDR1 DFQATT, CDR2 SNEGSKA (reference sequence). Trimming cost V 5 bases and J 2 bases, with 18 bases left between them. This CDR3 contains 15 residues. Here the CDR3 DNA reads TGCAGTGCTCCCGCCCCGGGTGGGCTTCAAGAGACCCAGTACTTC. Residues: CSAPAPGGLQETQYF.

This clonotype was recorded a few times. The chain is built from TRBV20-1 and TRBJ2-5; 7 nucleotides agree with TRBD2. Germline assignment: CDR1 DFQATT and CDR2 SNEGSKA (reference sequence). V dropped 4 bases and J dropped 4; count of bases not matched to a gene: 9. The CDR3 runs 14 residues. CDR3 region: CSATTSVGVETQYF. The DNA for the CDR3 is TGCAGTGCTACTACTAGCGTAGGGGTAGAGACCCAGTACTTC.

This clonotype was counted a few times. V is TRBV12-3 or TRBV12-4 and J is TRBJ2-5, with 7 bases aligning to TRBD2. With the DNA end fitting TRBJ2-7 better, the J assignment may be wrong. The CDR3 is 15 residues long. The CDR3 is CASSPLTGGRYEQYF. The CDR3 region has the DNA TGTGCCAGCTCGCCACTGACGGGGGGTAGGTACGAGCAGTACTTC.